This TCR beta chain derives from a study of T cell responses to AZD1222 COVID-19 vaccine. The CDR3 runs 17 residues. The V gene's germline CDR1 is SEHNR and CDR2 FQNEAQ (reference sequence). V lost 6 bases and J 0 bases, leaving 18 bases between the germline ends. Libraries were prepared by immunoSEQ multiplex PCR; TCRdb keeps only in-frame clonotypes and omits some of them. The data contain around 140,000 clones, approximately 92% of them singletons. The sequences come from peripheral blood, collected 28 days after the second AZD1222 dose. The sequence came from an adult who received the AZD1222 COVID-19 vaccine. The rearrangement uses TRBV7-9 and TRBJ1-5, with D possibly matching TRBD1 (5 bases). The CDR3 reads CASSLQGTHGSNQPQHF. The CDR3, as DNA: TGTGCCAGCAGTTTACAAGGGACTCACGGTAGCAATCAGCCCCAGCATTTT.